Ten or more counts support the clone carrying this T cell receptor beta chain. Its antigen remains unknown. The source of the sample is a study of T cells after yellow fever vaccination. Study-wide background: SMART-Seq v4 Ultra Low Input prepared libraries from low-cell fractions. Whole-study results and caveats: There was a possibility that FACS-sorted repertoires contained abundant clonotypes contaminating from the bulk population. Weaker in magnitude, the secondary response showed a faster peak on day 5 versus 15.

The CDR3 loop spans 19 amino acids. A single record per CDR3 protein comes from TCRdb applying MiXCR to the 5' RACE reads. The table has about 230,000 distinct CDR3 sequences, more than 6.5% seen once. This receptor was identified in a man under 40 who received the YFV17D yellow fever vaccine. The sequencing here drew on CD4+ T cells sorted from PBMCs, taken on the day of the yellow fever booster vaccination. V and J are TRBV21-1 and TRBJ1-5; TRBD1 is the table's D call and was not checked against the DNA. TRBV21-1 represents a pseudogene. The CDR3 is CASSSPPGTGTVGNQPQHF. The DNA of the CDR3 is TGTGCCAGCAGCTCACCCCCCGGGACAGGGACGGTCGGCAATCAGCCCCAGCATTTT.